The 22 T cell receptor beta chains in this list originate from one sample, sequenced in a study of post-analysis software for immune sequencing data. Study conclusions and caveats: TRBV5-6, TRBV5-1 and TRBV20-1 were among about 5 TRBV segments more frequent in patients than controls.

Their specific antigens are unknown. Prepared TCR beta cDNA libraries contained unique molecular identifiers. TCRdb analysed the PCR reads with MiXCR anew, one entry per CDR3 protein. The sample carries roughly 800,000 distinct CDR3 sequences, around 46% recorded once. The sequenced sample was blood. These receptors all stem from a girl under 18 with multiple sclerosis.

This clonotype was seen more than once but under ten times. The J gene is TRBJ2-1, the V gene TRBV29-1; D is possibly TRBD2 (7 bases). The CDR3 is 13 amino acids. Germline CDR1 is SQVTM and CDR2 is ANQGSEA. V dropped 4 bases and J dropped 15 bases, with 22 bases sitting between them. The CDR3, as DNA: TGCAGCGTTGTAGGGGGGGTCTTACCGAAGCGGTTCTTC. Amino acids: CSVVGGVLPKRFF.

The gene calls are TRBV27 and TRBJ1-5; D is undetermined. The V end lost 0 bases, the J end lost 2 bases, and 8 bases lay between the germline ends. Germline CDR1 MNHEY, CDR2 SMNVEV (reference sequence). There are 15 residues in the CDR3. CDR3 in amino acids: CASSLSRARNQPQHF. The CDR3 coding sequence is TGTGCCAGCAGTTTATCGAGAGCCCGCAATCAGCCCCAGCATTTT.

The rearrangement uses TRBV10-3 and TRBJ2-7; TRBD2 matches at 10 bases. CDR3 size: 13 residues. Germline loops: CDR1 ENHRY, CDR2 SYGVKD. V trimming: 10 bases; J trimming: 7 bases; junction bases outside the gene matches: 10. The CDR3 nucleotides read TGTGCCACTACAGCGGGGGGGGGGAGAGAGCAGTACTTC. Encoded protein: CATTAGGGREQYF.

The gene calls are TRBV7-2 and TRBJ2-2; TRBD2 agrees at 7 bases. The CDR3 runs 15 residues. V lost 5 bases and J lost 2; bases outside the gene matches: 5. The germline gives CDR1 SGHTA, CDR2 FQGNSA. The CDR3 DNA reads as TGTGCCAGCAGCCCCAGAGCGGGAAACACCGGGGAGCTGTTTTTT. Translation: CASSPRAGNTGELFF.

This clonotype appeared a few times. The chain couples TRBV29-1 to TRBJ2-7; D is unresolved. The CDR3 loop spans 14 amino acids. The ends were cut back, 6 bases at V and 0 bases at J, with 15 bases in the middle. Germline V gene data show CDR1 as SQVTM and CDR2 as ANQGSEA. The CDR3 sequence is CSVETSRTSYEQYF. The CDR3, as DNA: TGCAGCGTAGAGACGTCCAGGACCTCCTACGAGCAGTACTTC.

The genes are TRBV5-1 and TRBJ2-7, with D possibly TRBD2 on 5 matching bases. The germline V gene has CDR1 SGHRS and CDR2 YFSETQ. The CDR3 length is 15 residues. V lost 0 bases, J lost 3 bases, and 13 bases lay in between. The CDR3 sequence is CASSLVPGSSYEQYF. DNA for the CDR3: TGCGCCAGCAGCTTGGTTCCGGGAAGCAGCTACGAGCAGTACTTC.

Written as DNA, the CDR3 is TGTGCCAGCAGCTTAGGTGTAGGGGCCAGCACAGATACGCAGTATTTT. Its translation is CASSLGVGASTDTQYF. The chain carries TRBV7-3 and TRBJ2-3; a weak D match, TRBD1 (5 bases). The V gene lost 2 bases and the J gene lost 0 bases, with 12 bases spanning the gap. Germline CDR1 and CDR2: SGHTA and FQGTGA. The CDR3 has 16 residues.

This clonotype has only a few counts. The V call is TRBV27, the J call TRBJ1-2, with a possible D match to TRBD1 (5 bases). Germline CDR1 MNHEY, CDR2 SMNVEV (reference sequence). The CDR3 runs to 13 residues. V lost 4 bases and J lost 2, with 8 bases in between. In DNA, the CDR3 is TGTGCCAGCAGTTACGGGACCAACTATGGCTACACCTTC. This codes for CASSYGTNYGYTF.

The chain uses TRBV12-3 or TRBV12-4 and TRBJ2-7, with 9 positions matching TRBD1. The J call may be in error: the DNA end matches TRBJ2-5 better. CDR3 size: 13 residues. As DNA, the CDR3 is TGTGCCAGCAGTATAGGACAGGGGAAGACCCAGTACTTC. Translated, it gives CASSIGQGKTQYF.

The gene calls are TRBV4-2 and TRBJ2-7; D perhaps matches TRBD2 (6 bases). Germline CDR1 reads LGHNA; CDR2 reads YNFKEQ. The CDR3 sequence is 15 residues long. Trimming took off 3 bases at V and 3 bases at J, with 15 bases between the two ends. This CDR3 is CASSQSPGTHYEQYF. The CDR3 DNA follows: TGTGCCAGCAGCCAGTCACCCGGGACTCACTACGAGCAGTACTTC.

The chain has TRBV7-9 and TRBJ1-1, with D uncertain. Trimming removed 0 bases at V and 1 base at J, with 6 bases between. This CDR3 has 14 residues. CDR1 is SEHNR and CDR2 is FQNEAQ in the germline V gene (reference sequence). The CDR3 nucleotides read TGTGCCAGCAGCTTAGCCAGGCGGAACACTGAAGCTTTCTTT. Translated: CASSLARRNTEAFF. Based on the CDR3 plus reference TRBV7-9 and TRBJ1-1, the full variable domain is DTGVSQNPRHKITKRGQNVTFRCDPISEHNRLYWYRQTLGQGPEFLTYFQNEAQLEKSRLLSDRFSAERPKGSFSTLEIQRTEQGDSAMYLCASSLARRNTEAFFGQGTRLTVV.

The chain uses TRBV5-6 and TRBJ2-5; the match to TRBD2 covers 11 bases. From germline, CDR1 is SGHDT and CDR2 YYEEEE. CDR3 length: 16 amino acids. V trimming: 4 bases; J trimming: 4 bases; junction bases outside the gene matches: 9. This CDR3 reads CASSESPGLAVETQYF. The CDR3 nucleotides are TGTGCCAGCAGCGAGTCCCCGGGACTAGCGGTAGAGACCCAGTACTTC.

The chain combines TRBV9 with TRBJ1-6, with 7 bases lining up with TRBD1. This CDR3 is 15 amino acids long. V was pared by 0 bases and J by 7 bases, with 4 bases of the junction left unmatched. Germline assignment: CDR1 SGDLS and CDR2 YYNGEE. The CDR3 loop is CASSVAGGGNSPLHF. Here the CDR3 DNA reads TGTGCCAGCAGCGTAGCAGGGGGGGGAAATTCACCCCTCCACTTT.

V gene TRBV20-1 combines with J gene TRBJ1-1; D possibly corresponds to TRBD1 (5 bases). Germline V gene lookup returns CDR1 DFQATT and CDR2 SNEGSKA (reference sequence). The germline V and J ends were trimmed by 6 bases and 0 bases, with 8 bases remaining between them. This CDR3 has 12 residues. The CDR3 DNA reads as TGCAGTGCCGACAGTGTGAACACTGAAGCTTTCTTT. Protein: CSADSVNTEAFF.

The sample holds a few counts of this clonotype. The rearrangement joins TRBV12-3 or TRBV12-4 to TRBJ2-7; a possible D gene is TRBD2 (5 bases). The CDR3 length is 14 residues. V was trimmed by 4 bases and J by 5 bases, leaving 15 bases between them. In nucleotides, the CDR3 is TGTGCCAGCAGTTACCGACTACTTCAGGACGAGCAGTACTTC. It specifies CASSYRLLQDEQYF.

This clonotype appeared a few times. This chain connects TRBV14 to TRBJ1-2; 7 nucleotides align to TRBD1. The ends lost 5 bases at V and 2 bases at J; junction bases unmatched: 8. This CDR3 spans 15 amino acids. Germline values: CDR1 SGHDN, CDR2 FVKESK. The CDR3 is CASSYTGQRNYGYTF. CDR3 sequence (DNA): TGTGCCAGCAGCTACACGGGACAGCGGAACTATGGCTACACCTTC.

The rearrangement uses TRBV12-3 or TRBV12-4 and TRBJ2-1; no firm D call. Trimming left V 1 base short and J 12 bases short, with 13 bases between. This CDR3 is built from 13 residues. CDR3 sequence (DNA): TGTGCCAGCAGTTTAGAGGTCGAGTATGGGCAGTTCTTC. It yields the protein CASSLEVEYGQFF.

The V gene is TRBV7-2, the J gene TRBJ2-4, with 8 bases that match TRBD2. V dropped 5 bases and J dropped 3; count of bases not matched to a gene: 9. CDR1 and CDR2 (germline): SGHTA, FQGNSA. The CDR3 is made up of 16 amino acids. The CDR3 loop reads CASSTAPGTSKNIQYF. The DNA of the CDR3 is TGTGCCAGCAGCACTGCACCCGGGACTAGCAAAAACATTCAGTACTTC.

The rearrangement joins TRBV4-3 to TRBJ2-1; TRBD2 matches at 7 bases. The junction had 6 bases not matched to a gene; V was cut back by 0 bases and J by 4 bases. The CDR3 is 16 amino acids. In germline, CDR1 is LGHNA, CDR2 YSLEER. Written as DNA, the CDR3 is TGCGCCAGCAGCCAAGATCCTAGCGGACAATACAATGAGCAGTTCTTC. Protein product: CASSQDPSGQYNEQFF.

A note on this clonotype: A much larger clone differs from this one at a single base, so this may be a read error. CDR3 sequence (DNA): TGTGCCAGCAGCTTCACGTGGAGCAACGGTGAGCAGTACTTC. This codes for CASSFTWSNGEQYF. The J gene is TRBJ2-4, the V gene TRBV7-2; D uncertain. The CDR3 is 14 residues long. Trimming left V 3 bases short and J 13 bases short, with 19 bases between. Germline-derived CDR1 and CDR2 are SGHTA and FQGNSA.

The chain is built from TRBV20-1 and TRBJ2-7; 9 positions match TRBD2. The length of the CDR3 is 14 residues. CDR1 is DFQATT and CDR2 is SNEGSKA in the germline V gene (reference sequence). J lost 5 bases, V lost 5 bases, and 10 bases had no gene match. The chain's CDR3 is CSADPGGRAHEQYF. Written as DNA, the CDR3 is TGCAGTGCTGACCCGGGCGGGAGGGCTCACGAGCAGTACTTC.

This clonotype has a single count. The rearrangement uses TRBV5-1 and TRBJ2-1; TRBD2 aligns across 16 bases. With 3 bases clipped from V and 4 bases from J, the junction kept 7 bases outside the gene matches. Germline V gene lookup returns CDR1 SGHRS and CDR2 YFSETQ. The CDR3 length is 18 residues. CDR3 nucleotides: TGCGCCAGCAGCTGGGGACTAGCGGGAGGGCCGGGGTACAATGAGCAGTTCTTC. This encodes CASSWGLAGGPGYNEQFF.